Shown below are 17 T cell receptor beta chains from a single sample sequenced in a study of T-cell memory formation after mild COVID-19. TCRdb reanalysed the 5' RACE reads using MiXCR and keeps one entry per CDR3 protein. This sample yields 550,000 to 700,000 distinct CDR3 sequences, of which 18% are seen a single time; approximately 12% belongs to the top ten. The sample was PBMCs or a T cell subset sorted from them (not recorded which). These receptors all come from an adult woman who had mild COVID-19 (a few samples of this study predate the infection). Cell type and time point are not known.

The CDR3 spells CSARPTGALYNSPLHF. In DNA, the CDR3 is TGCAGTGCTAGACCAACAGGGGCCCTCTATAATTCACCCCTCCACTTT. This sequence joins TRBV20-1 and TRBJ1-6; TRBD1 aligns across 7 bases. With 2 bases clipped from V and 3 bases from J, the junction kept 7 bases outside the gene matches. This CDR3 spans 16 amino acids. From germline, CDR1 is DFQATT and CDR2 SNEGSKA (reference sequence).

This clonotype was detected only a few times. V gene TRBV7-2 combines with J gene TRBJ1-2, with 9 bases aligning to TRBD1. The CDR3 has 16 amino acids. The germline gives CDR1 SGHTA, CDR2 FQGNSA. With 6 bases clipped from V and 8 bases from J, the junction kept 16 bases outside the gene matches. The CDR3 DNA follows: TGTGCCAGCAGTCCCTATATCCCAACAGGGGGCGGCGGCTACACCTTC. Protein product: CASSPYIPTGGGGYTF.

The CDR3 spells CATSDSGGRYNEQFF. The CDR3 DNA is TGTGCCACCAGTGATTCAGGGGGAAGATACAATGAGCAGTTCTTC. The rearrangement uses TRBV24-1 and TRBJ2-1; 7 positions match TRBD1. The CDR3 totals 15 residues. After removal of 2 bases from V and 4 bases from J, the junction contained 4 bases not matched to a gene. Germline loops: CDR1 KGHDR, CDR2 SFDVKD.

This clonotype was seen only a few times. The V call is TRBV4-1, the J call TRBJ2-5, with 7 bases lining up with TRBD1. CDR1 and CDR2 from the germline V gene are MGHRA and YSYEKL. This CDR3 spans 13 amino acids. J gave up 4 bases and V 2 bases, and 1 base lay outside the gene matches. CDR3 nucleotide sequence: TGCGCCAGCAGCCAAAGACAGGGAGAGACCCAGTACTTC. Translated, it gives CASSQRQGETQYF.

This clonotype was recorded at least ten times. The junction shows a germline mismatch at one end, possibly a read error. The rearrangement joins TRBV6-5 to TRBJ1-2, with D perhaps matching TRBD1 (5 bases). Germline loops: CDR1 MNHEY, CDR2 SVGAGI. CDR3 length: 13 residues. The CDR3 coding sequence is TGTGCCAGCAGGAGCCCGGGGCAGGTCGCCTATCTCTTC. Protein: CASRSPGQVAYLF.

The CDR3 DNA reads TGCGCCAGCGAAGACGGGACGGTGATGAACACTGAAGCTTTCTTT. Protein product: CASEDGTVMNTEAFF. The chain has TRBV5-1 and TRBJ1-1, with a tentative D call TRBD1 (5 bases). CDR1 SGHRS and CDR2 YFSETQ come from the germline V gene. The V end was cut by 7 bases, the J end by 0 bases, with 16 bases between. The CDR3 is made up of 15 amino acids.

This clonotype was picked up a small number of times. The rearrangement uses TRBV2 and TRBJ2-7; weak D call: TRBD1 (5 bases). The CDR3 has 14 amino acids. The germline V and J ends were trimmed by 2 bases and 1 base, with 9 bases remaining between them. CDR1 and CDR2 from the germline V gene are SNHLY and FYNNEI. CDR3 bases: TGTGCCAGCAGTGAATACCCAGGGTCCTACGAGCAGTACTTC. Protein sequence: CASSEYPGSYEQYF.

CDR3 bases: TGTGCCAGCAGCGCCCGACAGGGTGGAAATCAGCCCCAGCATTTT. It yields the protein CASSARQGGNQPQHF. This sequence joins TRBV7-2 and TRBJ1-5; 7 bases are a match to TRBD1. After removal of 5 bases from V and 4 bases from J, the junction contained 8 bases not matched to a gene. Per germline, CDR1 SGHTA and CDR2 FQGNSA. CDR3 size: 15 residues.

This clonotype was observed once. This rearrangement joins TRBV14 to TRBJ1-2, with a tentative D call TRBD1 (5 bases). This CDR3 comprises 12 residues. The germline V gene encodes CDR1 SGHDN and CDR2 FVKESK. With 3 bases removed from V and 9 bases from J, the gap between germline ends came to 11 bases. The chain's CDR3 is CASSHSGARYTF. The CDR3 coding sequence is TGTGCCAGCAGCCATTCCGGGGCGCGCTACACCTTC.

This clonotype was counted between two and nine times. J is TRBJ2-3 and V is TRBV2, with 9 nucleotides matching TRBD2. Per germline, CDR1 SNHLY and CDR2 FYNNEI. This CDR3 has 15 amino acids. V shed 4 bases, J shed 2 bases, and the junction held 4 bases outside the gene matches. CDR3 sequence: CASSALAGNTDTQYF. DNA of the CDR3: TGTGCCAGCAGTGCTCTAGCGGGGAACACAGATACGCAGTATTTT.

In its sample, this clonotype was seen a few times. The chain combines TRBV6-1 with TRBJ2-7, with a tentative D call TRBD1 (5 bases). The germline V and J ends were trimmed by 1 base and 6 bases, with 13 bases remaining between them. Germline V gene sequence: CDR1 MNHNS, CDR2 SASEGT. CDR3 length: 14 amino acids. Here the CDR3 DNA reads TGTGCCAGCAGTGAAGGGTGGGGCATCGGCGAGCAGTACTTC. It specifies CASSEGWGIGEQYF.

Many counts were recorded for this clonotype. The chain combines TRBV5-1 with TRBJ2-3; 10 bases fit TRBD2. CDR1 is SGHRS and CDR2 is YFSETQ in the germline V gene. This CDR3 is 19 amino acids long. Trimming removed 0 bases from V and 0 bases from J; junction bases left unmatched: 10. The CDR3 region has the DNA TGCGCCAGCAGCTTGGATGCTAGCGGGAGACCCTCTAGCACAGATACGCAGTATTTT. Its translation: CASSLDASGRPSSTDTQYF.

This clonotype came up a few times. The CDR3 loop reads CASRGLAGGNNEQFF. The CDR3 coding sequence is TGTGCCAGCAGGGGACTAGCGGGGGGGAACAATGAGCAGTTCTTC. The chain couples TRBV12-3 or TRBV12-4 to TRBJ2-1; 16 bases map to TRBD2. The CDR3 length is 15 residues. Losses at the gene ends were 6 bases for V and 5 bases for J; bases not matched to a gene: 1.

This clonotype was counted between two and nine times. The chain carries TRBV24-1 and TRBJ1-1; 8 bases align to TRBD1. The CDR3 loop spans 15 amino acids. Germline V gene sequence: CDR1 KGHDR, CDR2 SFDVKD. J gave up 4 bases and V 3 bases, and 6 bases lay outside the gene matches. CDR3 in DNA: TGTGCCACCAGTGATCAGGGGGCCCCACCCACTGAAGCTTTCTTT. This encodes CATSDQGAPPTEAFF.

The chain recombines TRBV12-3 or TRBV12-4 with TRBJ1-2; D is possibly TRBD1 (6 bases). This CDR3 is 14 amino acids long. Trimming cost V 5 bases and J 4 bases, with 14 bases left between them. The CDR3 is CASSQTTGPYGYTF. The CDR3 coding sequence is TGTGCCAGCAGTCAGACGACAGGCCCCTATGGCTACACCTTC.

The genes are TRBV24-1 and TRBJ2-1; no definite D call. Trimming shortened V by 0 bases and J by 4 bases, and 9 bases separated the two germline ends. Germline V CDR1 and CDR2: KGHDR, SFDVKD. The CDR3 loop spans 15 amino acids. The CDR3, as DNA: TGTGCCACCAGTGATTTGGAGTTTTCTTACAATGAGCAGTTCTTC. Its protein is CATSDLEFSYNEQFF.

This rearrangement joins TRBV9 to TRBJ2-1; 8 bases fit TRBD2. This CDR3 is 15 amino acids long. V shed 4 bases, J shed 5 bases, and the junction held 8 bases outside the gene matches. Germline V gives CDR1 SGDLS, CDR2 YYNGEE. As DNA, the CDR3 is TGTGCCAGCAGCCCGTCCAGCGGGAGCCACAATGAGCAGTTCTTC. Translating gives CASSPSSGSHNEQFF. The full variable domain, its missing parts supplied by reference TRBV9 and TRBJ2-1, is DSGVTQTPKHLITATGQRVTLRCSPRSGDLSVYWYQQSLDQGLQFLIQYYNGEERAKGNILERFSAQQFPDLHSELNLSSLELGDSALYFCASSPSSGSHNEQFFGPGTRLTVL.